The T cell receptor beta chain under discussion was sequenced for a study of tissue T cells after allogeneic stem cell transplantation. Study-level background: This research-autopsy study prospectively enrolled adult allogeneic hematopoietic cell transplant recipients with steroid-refractory graft-versus-host disease. Graft-versus-host disease patients received grafts, several unmodified and three CD34-selected to deplete T cells. Study results and caveats: Sampling depth was limited, and the cohort was small and clinically varied. Few T cell clones were shared across patients, but motif clusters showed tissue-specific shared signatures.

This clone was observed once. Its target is not known. Between the trimmed V and J ends, which lost 3 bases and 7 bases, there was a span of 13 bases. The CDR3 contains 14 residues. Per the germline V gene, CDR1 is MDHEN and CDR2 is SYDVKM. The assay was immunoSEQ multiplex PCR, and TCRdb's table has in-frame clones only and misses some. Of tens of thousands of clones in the sample, about nine tenths are singletons; the top ten hold approximately 3.9%. The V gene is TRBV28, the J gene TRBJ2-1; D uncertain. Source: blood, taken before transplantation. The sequence derives from a woman aged 35 to 75 who later had graft-versus-host disease after an allogeneic stem cell transplant. The CDR3 here is CASSFSGLGNEQFF. The CDR3 bases are TGTGCCAGCAGTTTTTCGGGCCTGGGAAATGAGCAGTTCTTC. The whole variable domain, remainder taken from reference TRBV28 and TRBJ2-1, is DVKVTQSSRYLVKRTGEKVFLECVQDMDHENMFWYRQDPGLGLRLIYFSYDVKMKEKGDIPEGYSVSREKKERFSLILESASTNQTSMYLCASSFSGLGNEQFFGPGTRLTVL.